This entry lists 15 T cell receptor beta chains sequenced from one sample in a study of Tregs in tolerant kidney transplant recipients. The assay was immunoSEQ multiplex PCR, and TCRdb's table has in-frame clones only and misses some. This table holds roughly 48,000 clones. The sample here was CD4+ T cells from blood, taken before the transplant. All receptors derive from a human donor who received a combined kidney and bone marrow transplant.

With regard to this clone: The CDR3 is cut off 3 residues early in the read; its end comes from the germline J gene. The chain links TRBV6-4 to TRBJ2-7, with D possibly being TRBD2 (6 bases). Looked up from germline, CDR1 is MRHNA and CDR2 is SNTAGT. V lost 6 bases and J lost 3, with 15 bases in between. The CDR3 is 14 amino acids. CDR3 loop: CASRELAVHYEQYF. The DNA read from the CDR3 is TGTGCCAGCAGGGAACTAGCAGTACACTACGAG.

This CDR3 is CASSRDRDNSPLHF. CDR3 DNA, as far as it was read: TGTGCCAGCAGCCGGGACAGGGACAATTCACCC. The chain couples TRBV7-6 to TRBJ1-6; 9 positions match TRBD1. The DNA ends 3 residues before the CDR3 does, and the rest of the CDR3 is filled in from the germline J gene. The CDR3 has 14 amino acids. From germline, CDR1 is SGHVS and CDR2 FNYEAQ. With V trimmed by 5 bases and J by 7 bases, 3 bases remained unmatched.

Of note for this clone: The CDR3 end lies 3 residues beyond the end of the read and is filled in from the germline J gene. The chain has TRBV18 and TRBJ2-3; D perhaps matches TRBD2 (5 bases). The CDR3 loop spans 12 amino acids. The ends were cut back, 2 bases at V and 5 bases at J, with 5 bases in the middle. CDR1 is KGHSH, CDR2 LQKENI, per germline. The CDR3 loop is CASSPEGDTQYF. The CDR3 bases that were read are TGTGCCAGCTCACCAGAGGGAGATACG. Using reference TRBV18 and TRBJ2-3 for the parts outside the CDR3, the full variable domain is NAGVMQNPRHLVRRRGQEARLRCSPMKGHSHVYWYRQLPEEGLKFMVYLQKENIIDESGMPKERFSAEFPKEGPSILRIQQVVRGDSAAYFCASSPEGDTQYFGPGTRLTVL.

CDR3 DNA (partial): TGTGCCATCAGTGGACCTGACCCACAGGGAGGGGCCTTCACTGGGGCCAACGTC. It translates to CAISGPDPQGGAFTGANV. In full, the CDR3 reads CAISGPDPQGGAFTGANVLTF. The chain combines TRBV10-3 with TRBJ2-6; TRBD2 is a possible D gene (7 bases). The read terminates 3 residues before the CDR3 end, so the remaining end is supplied by the germline J gene. Per germline, CDR1 ENHRY and CDR2 SYGVKD. The V gene lost 4 bases and the J gene lost 2 bases, with 27 bases spanning the gap. CDR3 size: 21 residues.

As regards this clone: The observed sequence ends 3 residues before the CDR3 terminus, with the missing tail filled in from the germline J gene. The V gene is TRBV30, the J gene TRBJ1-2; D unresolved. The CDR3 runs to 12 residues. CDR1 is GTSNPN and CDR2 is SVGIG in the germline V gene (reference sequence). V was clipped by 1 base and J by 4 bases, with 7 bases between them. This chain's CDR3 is CAWSEVGYGYTF. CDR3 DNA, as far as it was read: TGTGCCTGGAGTGAGGTTGGCTATGGC.

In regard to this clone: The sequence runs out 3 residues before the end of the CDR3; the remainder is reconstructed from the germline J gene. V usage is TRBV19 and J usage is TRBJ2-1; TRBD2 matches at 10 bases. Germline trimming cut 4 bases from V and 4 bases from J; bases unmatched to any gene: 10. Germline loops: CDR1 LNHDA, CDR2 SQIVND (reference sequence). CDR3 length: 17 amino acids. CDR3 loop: CASSTRKLAGIYNEQFF. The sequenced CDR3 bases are TGTGCCAGTAGTACGAGAAAACTAGCGGGGATATACAATGAG.

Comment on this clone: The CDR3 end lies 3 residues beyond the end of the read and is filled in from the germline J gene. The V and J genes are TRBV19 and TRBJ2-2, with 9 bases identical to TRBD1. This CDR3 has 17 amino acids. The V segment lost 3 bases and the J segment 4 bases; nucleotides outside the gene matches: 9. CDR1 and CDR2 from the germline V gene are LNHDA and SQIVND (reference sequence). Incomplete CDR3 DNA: TGTGCCAGTAGTATGCAAGGGACAGGGACGTTCACCGGGGAG. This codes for CASSMQGTGTFTGE. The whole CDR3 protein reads CASSMQGTGTFTGELFF.

The sequenced part of the CDR3 DNA is TGCGCCAGCAATTTGGCAGGGAAAGCGGGCGAG. It encodes CASNLAGKAGE. In full, the CDR3 reads CASNLAGKAGEQYF. The J gene is TRBJ2-7, the V gene TRBV5-1; tentative D call: TRBD2 (6 bases). The read gets to within 3 residues of the CDR3 end, and the germline J gene fills in the rest. Trimming removed 6 bases at V and 6 bases at J, with 19 bases between. The CDR3 is 14 residues long. Germline CDR1 and CDR2: SGHRS and YFSETQ.

The CDR3 spells CASSPEEGQAAFF. Partial CDR3 DNA: TGTGCCAGCAGTCCGGAAGAGGGGCAAGCA. V gene TRBV6-2 or TRBV6-3 combines with J gene TRBJ1-1; TRBD1 is a possible D gene (5 bases). Read sequence stops 3 residues before the CDR3 end, and the germline J gene provides the missing end. Looked up from germline, CDR1 is MNHEY and CDR2 is SVGEGT. This CDR3 is 13 amino acids long.

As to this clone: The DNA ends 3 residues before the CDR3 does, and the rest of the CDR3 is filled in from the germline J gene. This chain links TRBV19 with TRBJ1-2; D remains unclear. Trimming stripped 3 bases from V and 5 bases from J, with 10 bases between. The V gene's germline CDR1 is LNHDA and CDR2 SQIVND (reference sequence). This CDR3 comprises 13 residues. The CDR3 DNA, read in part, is TGTGCCAGTAGTATCAGGAGAGGGTATGGC. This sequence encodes CASSIRRGYG. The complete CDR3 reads CASSIRRGYGYTF.

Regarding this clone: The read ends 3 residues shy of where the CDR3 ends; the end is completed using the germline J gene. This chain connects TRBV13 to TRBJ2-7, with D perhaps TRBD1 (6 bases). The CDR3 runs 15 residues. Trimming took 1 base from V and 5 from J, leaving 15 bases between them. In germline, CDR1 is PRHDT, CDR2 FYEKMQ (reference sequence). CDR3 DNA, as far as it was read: TGTGCCAGCAGCTTAGTTCCAGGGACACTACACGAG. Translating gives CASSLVPGTLHE. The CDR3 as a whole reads CASSLVPGTLHEQYF.

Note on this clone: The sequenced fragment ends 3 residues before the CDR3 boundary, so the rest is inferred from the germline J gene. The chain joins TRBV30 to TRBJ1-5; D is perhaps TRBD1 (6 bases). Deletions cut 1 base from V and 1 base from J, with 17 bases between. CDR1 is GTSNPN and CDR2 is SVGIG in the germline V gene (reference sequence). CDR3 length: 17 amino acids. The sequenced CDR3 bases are TGTGCCTGGAGTGCGAGTGGGTTAGGGGGAAGCAATCAGCCC. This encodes CAWSASGLGGSNQP. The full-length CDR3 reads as CAWSASGLGGSNQPQHF.

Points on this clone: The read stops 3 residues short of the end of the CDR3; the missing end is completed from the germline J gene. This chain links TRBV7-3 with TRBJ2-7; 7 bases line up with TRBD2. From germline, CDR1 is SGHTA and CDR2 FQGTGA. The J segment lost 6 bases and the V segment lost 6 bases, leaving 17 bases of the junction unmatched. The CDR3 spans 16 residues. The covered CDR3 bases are TGTGCCAGCAGGGATCCATCTAGCGGACCGTCAGGCGAG. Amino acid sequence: CASRDPSSGPSGE. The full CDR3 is CASRDPSSGPSGEQYF.

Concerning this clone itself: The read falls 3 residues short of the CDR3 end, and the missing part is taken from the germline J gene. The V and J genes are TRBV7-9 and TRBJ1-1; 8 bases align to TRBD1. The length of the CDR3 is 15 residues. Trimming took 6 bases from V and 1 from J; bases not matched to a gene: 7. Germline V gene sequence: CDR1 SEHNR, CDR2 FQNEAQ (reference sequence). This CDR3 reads CASRPWTGSNTEAFF. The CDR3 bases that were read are TGTGCCAGCAGACCCTGGACAGGGTCGAACACTGAA. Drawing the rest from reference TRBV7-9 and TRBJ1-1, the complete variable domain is DTGVSQNPRHKITKRGQNVTFRCDPISEHNRLYWYRQTLGQGPEFLTYFQNEAQLEKSRLLSDRFSAERPKGSFSTLEIQRTEQGDSAMYLCASRPWTGSNTEAFFGQGTRLTVV.

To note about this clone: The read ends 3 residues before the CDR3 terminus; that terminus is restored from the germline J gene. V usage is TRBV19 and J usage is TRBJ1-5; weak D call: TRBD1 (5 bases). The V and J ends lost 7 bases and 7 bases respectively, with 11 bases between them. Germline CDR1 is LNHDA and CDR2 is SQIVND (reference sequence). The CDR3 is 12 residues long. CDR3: CASTRRGQPQHF. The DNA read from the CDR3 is TGTGCCAGTACCCGAAGGGGCCAGCCC.